This T cell receptor (beta chain) was identified in a study of T cell responses to AZD1222 COVID-19 vaccine. On this clone: Antigen: not known.

The data were produced by immunoSEQ multiplex PCR, yet TCRdb's version contains in-frame clones alone and is incomplete. The sample lists over 150,000 clones, roughly 90% seen once, with 5.5% in the top ten. Study-wide results and caveats: Receipt of two AZD1222 doses was followed by a rise in Spike-specific TCR breadth and depth. All repertoire sampling was performed exclusively after the peak T cell response. Spike was spanned by vaccine-associated CD4 TCRs, with dominance at 160-218 and 743-854. Variant regions that are unmutated are reportedly the target of nearly half of spike-specific TCRs.

This CDR3 has 13 residues. Germline loops: CDR1 KGHDR, CDR2 SFDVKD. The germline V and J ends were trimmed by 1 base and 5 bases, with 7 bases remaining between them. The starting material was peripheral blood, obtained on day 0 of MenACWY control vaccination. This chain links TRBV24-1 with TRBJ1-2; D may be TRBD1 (5 bases). The source of this sequence is an adult in good health. The CDR3 nucleotides read TGTGCCACCAGTGATTTAGAGGGGTATGGCTACACCTTC. This codes for CATSDLEGYGYTF.